Sequencing of this T cell receptor (beta chain) was carried out in a study of cytomegalovirus exposure and HLA in healthy donors. Whole-study context: Some 85 million unique TCRs, all from HLA-typed donors, were included in an early release of the data.

Germline V lookup: CDR1 SGHKS, CDR2 YYEKEE (reference sequence). CDR3 length: 13 residues. The ends lost 3 bases at V and 10 bases at J; junction bases unmatched: 5. Study-level points and caveats: Researchers reportedly found TCR beta sequences accurately predicted most subjects' HLA-A and HLA-B alleles. CMV serostatus was the sole immune exposure information available. In a later analysis, the majority of CMV-associated beta chains seemingly showed HLA restriction.

The PCR had 60 Vbeta and 13 Jbeta primers. Using immunoSEQ multiplex PCR, the repertoire was profiled, and TCRdb retains in-frame clones only, with some absent. The table has 100,000 to 150,000 clones, about 76% seen once. About this clone: Antigen: not known.

Input material: PBMCs. This clonotype was obtained from a woman aged 55-69 years in good health and CMV-seropositive. This sequence joins TRBV5-5 and TRBJ2-1, with 9 bases fitting TRBD1. The CDR3 region is CASSSGQGGEQFF. CDR3 nucleotides: TGTGCCAGCAGCTCGGGACAGGGTGGCGAGCAGTTCTTC.